This T cell receptor (beta chain) was found in a study of T-cell memory formation after mild COVID-19. For the study at large: TCR clusters mostly belonged to single donors. General study points: Among CD4+ contracting clones, most were CM and EM, and CD8+ ones EMRA. Pre-infection memory harbored some responding clones, suggesting cross-reactive memory joined.

Each CDR3 protein is one row after TCRdb ran MiXCR on the 5' RACE reads. The sample holds roughly 510,000 distinct CDR3 sequences, roughly a sixth seen once. The CDR3 consists of 14 residues. CDR1 and CDR2 from the germline V gene are DFQATT and SNEGSKA (reference sequence). With V trimmed by 4 bases and J by 1 base, 7 bases remained unmatched. With respect to this clonotype: Its antigen remains unidentified.

The specimen sequenced was PBMCs or a T cell subset sorted from them (not recorded which). This TCR was sampled from an adult woman who had mild COVID-19 (a few samples of this study predate the infection). Cell type and time point are not known. This chain joins TRBV20-1 and TRBJ2-7; 7 nucleotides line up with TRBD2. CDR3 region: CSATPGTTSYEQYF. CDR3 nucleotide sequence: TGCAGTGCTACACCAGGGACTACTTCCTACGAGCAGTACTTC.